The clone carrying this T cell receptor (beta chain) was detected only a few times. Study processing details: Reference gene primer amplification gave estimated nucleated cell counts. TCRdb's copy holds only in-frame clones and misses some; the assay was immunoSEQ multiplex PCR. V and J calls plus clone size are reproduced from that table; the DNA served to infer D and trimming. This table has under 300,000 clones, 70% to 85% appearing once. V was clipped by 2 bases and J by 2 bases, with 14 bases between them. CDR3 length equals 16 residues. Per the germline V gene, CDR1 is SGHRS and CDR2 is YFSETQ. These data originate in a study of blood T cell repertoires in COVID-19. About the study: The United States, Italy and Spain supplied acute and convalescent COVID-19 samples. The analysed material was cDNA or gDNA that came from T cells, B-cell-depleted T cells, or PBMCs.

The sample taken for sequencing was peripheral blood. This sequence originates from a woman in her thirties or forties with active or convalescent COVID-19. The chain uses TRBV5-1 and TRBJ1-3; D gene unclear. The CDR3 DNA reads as TGCGCCAGCAGCTTCCCTCCGACTGATACTGGAAACACCATATATTTT. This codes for CASSFPPTDTGNTIYF.